These 20 T cell receptor beta chains were sequenced from one sample in a study of human T cells and chemical hapten exposure. Time point indicated: patch test 3, about 24 weeks after DPC sensitization. Stated treatment: therapeutic diphenylcyclopropenone sensitization with weekly scalp DPC. TCRdb analysed the RACE reads with MiXCR anew, one entry per CDR3 protein. The sample includes some 60,000 distinct CDR3 sequences, about an eighth of them seen just once. The source was whole blood, collected in connection with sensitization to the hapten diphenylcyclopropenone (DPC). Source of these receptors: a man aged 25-45 years with alopecia areata. Some clones in this sample may be carry-over from other donors' samples.

This clonotype was recorded many times. V and J are TRBV5-1 and TRBJ2-7; D is unclear. Per the germline V gene, CDR1 is SGHRS and CDR2 is YFSETQ. The CDR3 extends over 15 amino acids. Trimming took 4 bases from V and 0 from J, leaving 14 bases between them. The CDR3 loop reads CASSPIDGTSYEQYF. The CDR3 DNA sequence: TGCGCCAGCAGCCCGATTGACGGAACCTCCTACGAGCAGTACTTC.

This chain connects TRBV28 to TRBJ2-6; unclear D gene. The CDR3 has 18 residues. The germline V and J ends were trimmed by 10 bases and 0 bases, with 22 bases remaining between them. Germline CDR1 and CDR2: MDHEN and SYDVKM. CDR3 residues: CANPPPVLPLSGANVLTF. The CDR3 nucleotides are TGTGCCAACCCGCCCCCAGTTTTACCCCTCTCTGGGGCCAACGTCCTGACTTTC. Full variable domain (remainder filled in from reference TRBV28 and TRBJ2-6): DVKVTQSSRYLVKRTGEKVFLECVQDMDHENMFWYRQDPGLGLRLIYFSYDVKMKEKGDIPEGYSVSREKKERFSLILESASTNQTSMYLCANPPPVLPLSGANVLTFGAGSRLTVL.

Ten or more counts support this clonotype. The chain employs TRBV29-1 and TRBJ2-7; D might be TRBD2 (6 bases). V lost 3 bases to trimming and J lost 3 bases, with 12 bases between them. Germline V gene lookup returns CDR1 SQVTM and CDR2 ANQGSEA. The CDR3 length is 13 residues. Here the CDR3 reads CSVDGGSVYEQYF. The CDR3 bases are TGCAGCGTTGATGGGGGGTCGGTCTACGAGCAGTACTTC.

The V gene is TRBV27, the J gene TRBJ1-6; D call uncertain. CDR3 length: 14 amino acids. Per germline, CDR1 MNHEY and CDR2 SMNVEV (reference sequence). V gave up 3 bases and J gave up 2 bases, with 5 bases separating them. In DNA, the CDR3 is TGTGCCAGCAGTTTTTCCCCCTATAATTCACCCCTCCACTTT. Its translation: CASSFSPYNSPLHF.

The rearrangement links TRBV7-3 to TRBJ2-2, with 11 bases matching TRBD2. With V trimmed by 5 bases and J by 7 bases, 12 bases remained unmatched. Germline V gives CDR1 SGHTA, CDR2 FQGTGA. The CDR3 spans 17 residues. The CDR3 DNA reads as TGTGCCAGCAGCCCCCTAGCGGGGGGACCCCCAATCGGGGAGCTGTTTTTT. Amino acids: CASSPLAGGPPIGELFF.

At least ten counts were recorded for this clonotype. The rearrangement links TRBV11-3 to TRBJ2-7; a possible D gene is TRBD1 (5 bases). Trimming pared 5 bases from V and 3 bases from J, leaving 11 bases between. This CDR3 contains 13 residues. Germline V gives CDR1 SGHNT, CDR2 YENEEA. The CDR3 nucleotides are TGTGCCAGCAGCAAAAGCGACAGCTACGAGCAGTACTTC. This gives the protein CASSKSDSYEQYF.

This clonotype has a handful of counts. The chain joins TRBV15 to TRBJ1-1; D gene unclear. Trimming removed 0 bases at V and 4 bases at J, with 12 bases between. The CDR3 covers 15 residues. The germline V gene encodes CDR1 LNHNV and CDR2 YYDKDF (reference sequence). CDR3 in DNA: TGTGCCACCAGCAGAGATCTAAAGGGCTCCACTGAAGCTTTCTTT. This sequence encodes CATSRDLKGSTEAFF.

J is TRBJ2-7 and V is TRBV28; 9 bases fit TRBD1. CDR3 length equals 15 residues. J was trimmed by 6 bases and V by 4 bases; bases with no gene match: 10. CDR1 and CDR2 (germline): MDHEN, SYDVKM. CDR3 coding DNA: TGTGCCAGCAGTTCCCCCGGGACAGGGCTAGCCGAGCAGTACTTC. This translates into CASSSPGTGLAEQYF.

The rearrangement uses TRBV12-3 or TRBV12-4 and TRBJ1-6; D gene uncertain. CDR3 length: 13 residues. Trimming left V 5 bases short and J 8 bases short, with 10 bases between. CDR3 sequence: CASSEKADSPLHF. The CDR3 DNA follows: TGTGCCAGCAGTGAGAAGGCAGATTCACCCCTCCACTTT.

This clonotype was observed a handful of times. The V and J genes are TRBV14 and TRBJ1-3; no definite D call. CDR1 and CDR2 (germline): SGHDN, FVKESK. This CDR3 region has 17 residues. Trimming cost V 4 bases and J 4 bases, with 20 bases left between them. CDR3 sequence (DNA): TGTGCCAGCAGCCCGTTGTTACCTCCCCCGGACGGAAACACCATATATTTT. Translating it yields CASSPLLPPPDGNTIYF.

The chain has TRBV28 and TRBJ1-5, with a weak D call TRBD1 (6 bases). The CDR3 is 13 amino acids. V lost 7 bases and J 7 bases, leaving 14 bases between the germline ends. Per the germline V gene, CDR1 is MDHEN and CDR2 is SYDVKM. The DNA for the CDR3 is TGTGCCAGCATAAGGGGGGGATACCAGCCCCAGCATTTT. Protein: CASIRGGYQPQHF.

The V and J genes are TRBV29-1 and TRBJ1-1; D is ambiguous. CDR3 size: 14 residues. Trimming pared 2 bases from V and 1 base from J, leaving 11 bases between. Germline V gene lookup returns CDR1 SQVTM and CDR2 ANQGSEA. The DNA of the CDR3 is TGCAGCGTTGAAATGAGAAATTGGAACACTGAAGCTTTCTTT. Translated: CSVEMRNWNTEAFF.

The chain joins TRBV5-1 to TRBJ2-7; D call uncertain. This CDR3 region has 13 residues. Germline CDR1 is SGHRS and CDR2 is YFSETQ. Trimming took 4 bases from V and 6 from J, leaving 14 bases between them. The CDR3 is CASSQQLVREQYF. In DNA, the CDR3 is TGCGCCAGCAGCCAACAACTTGTTCGCGAGCAGTACTTC.

In this sample, this clonotype turned up many times. This CDR3 reads CASSRTSYEQYF. The CDR3, as DNA: TGTGCCAGCAGCCGAACCTCCTACGAGCAGTACTTC. The chain links TRBV7-2 to TRBJ2-7, with D uncertain. The V and J ends lost 5 bases and 0 bases respectively, with 5 bases between them. This CDR3 is 12 amino acids long. Germline-derived CDR1 and CDR2 are SGHTA and FQGNSA. The full variable domain, in which reference TRBV7-2 and TRBJ2-7 provide the parts outside the CDR3, is GAGVSQSPSNKVTEKGKDVELRCDPISGHTALYWYRQSLGQGLEFLIYFQGNSAPDKSGLPSDRFSAERTGGSVSTLTIQRTQQEDSAVYLCASSRTSYEQYFGPGTRLTVT.

In regard to this clonotype: The junction does not match germline at one end; this may be a read error. This rearrangement joins TRBV7-2 to TRBJ1-5; possible D gene TRBD1, 5 bases. Germline CDR1 is SGHTA and CDR2 is FQGNSA. There are 14 residues in the CDR3. The CDR3 here is CARSFRDGNQPQHF. CDR3 nucleotides: TGTGCCCGCAGCTTCCGGGACGGCAATCAGCCCCAGCATTTT.

This chain uses TRBV29-1 with TRBJ1-4, with D maybe TRBD1 (6 bases). The CDR3 has 12 residues. Trimming shortened V by 5 bases and J by 13 bases, and 17 bases separated the two germline ends. The germline V gene encodes CDR1 SQVTM and CDR2 ANQGSEA. CDR3 sequence (DNA): TGCAGCGTTCGATCAGGGGATGATGGACTGTTTTTT. As protein: CSVRSGDDGLFF. Full variable domain (outside the CDR3, taken from reference TRBV29-1 and TRBJ1-4): SAVISQKPSRDICQRGTSLTIQCQVDSQVTMMFWYRQQPGQSLTLIATANQGSEATYESGFVIDKFPISRPNLTFSTLTVSNMSPEDSSIYLCSVRSGDDGLFFGSGTQLSVL.

Remarks on this clonotype: A single base separates this from a much larger clone, so it may be a read error. V gene TRBV20-1 combines with J gene TRBJ2-1; possible D gene TRBD1, 6 bases. The CDR3 runs to 15 residues. Germline V gene data show CDR1 as DFQATT and CDR2 as SNEGSKA (reference sequence). Trimming removed 1 base from V and 2 bases from J, with 12 bases in between. The CDR3 is CSARAGVDTYNEQFF. In DNA, the CDR3 is TGCAGTGCTAGAGCAGGGGTAGACACCTACAATGAGCAGTTCTTC.

This clonotype has ten or more counts. The V gene is TRBV24-1, the J gene TRBJ2-1, with TRBD1 matching 7 bases. Per germline, CDR1 KGHDR and CDR2 SFDVKD. This CDR3 contains 15 residues. V shed 6 bases, J shed 0 bases, and the junction held 4 bases outside the gene matches. CDR3 in DNA: TGTGCCACCAGTCAGGGGGACAGCTCCTACAATGAGCAGTTCTTC. It specifies CATSQGDSSYNEQFF.

The chain recombines TRBV6-2 or TRBV6-3 with TRBJ1-2, with D unresolved. CDR1 and CDR2 (germline): MNHEY, SVGEGT. V lost 4 bases and J lost 4, with 13 bases in between. The CDR3 totals 14 residues. The CDR3 spells CASSFVRTSYGYTF. CDR3 DNA sequence: TGTGCCAGCAGTTTCGTTCGGACTTCCTATGGCTACACCTTC.

This clonotype appeared many times. The rearrangement uses TRBV25-1 and TRBJ1-4; unclear D gene. Germline values: CDR1 MGHDK, CDR2 SYGVNS. Trimming pared 1 base from V and 4 bases from J, leaving 10 bases between. The CDR3 spans 15 residues. CDR3 DNA sequence: TGTGCCAGCAGTGAATGGGGAGGAGATAATGAAAAACTGTTTTTT. It yields the protein CASSEWGGDNEKLFF.